Each of the 28 T cell receptor delta chains below was sequenced from the same sample in a study of γδ T cells in repeated Plasmodium falciparum infection. Vgamma9/Vdelta2+ and Vdelta2-negative gammadelta T cells were flow-sorted from PBMC for bulk sequencing. TCRdb redid the clone calls on the multiplex PCR reads with CATT. The data show roughly 86,000 delta-chain clones, more than 1.4% seen once. The specimen was gamma-delta T cells from blood. These receptor sequences come from a pool of human donors (malaria-infected and uninfected, not separated).

Remarks on this clone: TCRdb attributes to this sequence the protein of a much larger clone, which differs from the DNA translation at residue 12; a read error is likely, and the protein displayed is translated from the DNA. V gene TRDV3 combines with J gene TRDJ1; the match to TRDD3 covers 9 bases. Unmatched junction bases numbered 17, after V lost 1 base and J lost 5 bases. Germline CDR1 TVYSNPD, CDR2 GDNSRS (reference sequence). The length of the CDR3 is 17 residues. Written as DNA, the CDR3 is TGTGCCTTTATACCCCGACACTGGGGGAGCGAAGGGGATAAACTCATCTTT. This encodes CAFIPRHWGSEGDKLIF.

At least ten counts were recorded for this clone. The chain is built from TRDV1 and TRDJ1; 7 nucleotides match TRDD2. This CDR3 has 19 residues. J lost 0 bases, V lost 0 bases, and 13 bases had no gene match. Germline loops: CDR1 TSWWSYY, CDR2 QGS. The CDR3 coding sequence is TGTGCTCTTGGGGAACTTTTGTATACCTTCCTGCCTTACACCGATAAACTCATCTTT. This translates into CALGELLYTFLPYTDKLIF.

The table lists this clone with a few counts. The protein that TCRdb holds for this DNA derives from a much larger clone and differs from the translated DNA at residue 16, which likely indicates a read error; the protein shown here is translated from the DNA. V and J are TRDV1 and TRDJ1, with a tentative D call TRDD3 (6 bases). The CDR3 contains 21 residues. The V gene lost 4 bases and the J gene lost 7 bases, with 37 bases spanning the gap. CDR1 is TSWWSYY, CDR2 QGS, per germline. The chain's CDR3 is CALGVRRFPSLLAGGTPKLIF. The DNA of the CDR3 is TGTGCTCTTGGGGTACGGAGGTTCCCTAGCCTACTAGCAGGGGGGACCCCTAAACTCATCTTT.

There are a few counts of this clone. This likely traces to a read error, being one base from a far larger clone. This specimen includes other DNA sequences encoding the same CDR3. The chain has TRDV1 and TRDJ1; 8 bases fit TRDD3. The J gene is not listed in TCRdb, so it was assigned here from a DNA match to germline. Germline values: CDR1 TSWWSYY, CDR2 QGS. The length of the CDR3 is 19 residues. J gave up 0 bases and V 7 bases, and 19 bases lay outside the gene matches. CDR3 DNA sequence: TGTGCTCTTGTTCCTCCGCATATCGCTTCTGGGGGAAACACCGATAAACTCATCTTT. Translating gives CALVPPHIASGGNTDKLIF.

Notes on this clone: This sequence may be a read error, since a much larger clone differs from it by one base. V gene TRDV1 combines with J gene TRDJ1; 7 bases match TRDD3. Assignment of the J gene here rests on matching the DNA to germline, because TCRdb gives none. This CDR3 is built from 18 residues. The ends lost 4 bases at V and 2 bases at J; junction bases unmatched: 16. Germline V gene data show CDR1 as TSWWSYY and CDR2 as QGS. DNA of the CDR3: TGTGCTCTTGGGGTGAACTACTACTGGGGAATGTTAACCGATAAACTCATCTTT. Translating gives CALGVNYYWGMLTDKLIF.

This clone was seen more than once but under ten times. A far more abundant clone sits one base away, making this likely a read error. The same CDR3 is also encoded by other DNA sequences in this sample. The V gene is listed as TRDV2; no J gene was called; whether TRDD3, the table's D call, matches the DNA was not checked. Germline V lookup: CDR1 GEAIGNYY, CDR2 EKD. CDR3 length: 16 amino acids. The CDR3 nucleotides are TGTGCCTGTGACACTTACTTAGGACTGGATACGGGGAAACTCATCTTC. Protein sequence: CACDTYLGLDTGKLIF.

There are a few counts of this clone. TCRdb's entry gives the protein of a much larger clone, which mismatches this DNA's translation at residue 16, likely from a read error; the protein reported here is translated from the DNA. The V gene call reads TRDV2; no J gene was called; the tabulated D call, TRDD3, remains unverified against the DNA. Per germline, CDR1 GEAIGNYY and CDR2 EKD. CDR3 length: 17 residues. The CDR3, as DNA: TGTGCCTGTGACGCGATCGGGGGATTTAAGTACACCGATAAACTCACCTTT. The encoded protein is CACDAIGGFKYTDKLTF.

This clone was observed a few times. TCRdb pairs this DNA with a much larger clone's protein that differs at residue 6, likely a read error; the protein shown was translated from the DNA. This chain connects TRDV2 to TRDJ1; 9 bases match TRDD3. The J gene is absent in TCRdb and was assigned here via DNA matching to germline. From germline, CDR1 is GEAIGNYY and CDR2 EKD. The CDR3 has 17 residues. Losses at the gene ends were 0 bases for V and 2 bases for J; bases not matched to a gene: 9. The CDR3 loop reads CACDTMGLGDPTDKLIF. In DNA, the CDR3 is TGTGCCTGTGACACCATGGGCCTGGGGGATCCTACCGATAAACTCATCTTT.

This clone was counted between two and nine times. The TCRdb protein comes from a much larger clone and disagrees with this DNA's translation at residue 5, likely due to a read error; the protein given here is derived from the DNA. The chain couples TRDV1 to TRDJ1; D remains ambiguous. This CDR3 is 14 amino acids long. The germline V gene encodes CDR1 TSWWSYY and CDR2 QGS. CDR3 nucleotides: TGTGCTCTTGGGAAACTAAATGCCACCGATAAACTCATCTTT. It encodes CALGKLNATDKLIF.

This clone was recorded a few times. A far more abundant clone sits one base away, making this likely a read error. This CDR3 is also generated by other DNA sequences in the sample. V gene TRDV1 combines with J gene TRDJ1; 11 nucleotides align to TRDD3. In the absence of a J gene in TCRdb, the DNA was matched to germline to assign it here. There are 16 residues in the CDR3. Germline CDR1 TSWWSYY, CDR2 QGS. CDR3 nucleotide sequence: TGTGCCCTTGGGGAACTATTTCAGTGTCTGGGGGATACACTCATCTTT. This sequence encodes CALGELFQCLGDTLIF.

This clone was counted at least ten times. J is TRDJ1 and V is TRDV2, with a tentative D call TRDD3 (5 bases). CDR3 length: 19 amino acids. V shed 0 bases and J shed 0 bases, with 22 bases lying between them. CDR1 is GEAIGNYY and CDR2 is EKD in the germline V gene. This chain's CDR3 is CACDTGGLRSRPNTDKLIF. The CDR3 region has the DNA TGTGCCTGTGACACCGGGGGGCTTCGGTCTCGACCCAACACCGATAAACTCATCTTT.

Regarding this clone: This DNA translates differently at residue 16 from the TCRdb protein, which is that of a much larger clone; a read error is likely, and the protein shown is the DNA's own translation. The V call is TRDV2, the J call TRDJ1, with 11 bases identical to TRDD3. TCRdb supplies no J gene; here it was assigned by aligning the nucleotide sequence to germline. This CDR3 contains 20 residues. Germline V gives CDR1 GEAIGNYY, CDR2 EKD. This CDR3 reads CACDTVSGGYKAPYTGKLIF. CDR3 sequence (DNA): TGTGCCTGTGACACCGTTTCTGGGGGATACAAAGCCCCGTACACCGGTAAACTCATCTTT.

About this clone: This sequence is one base from a far larger clone and is likely a read error. Other nucleotide sequences in the sample specify the same CDR3. J is TRDJ1 and V is TRDV2, with a weak D call TRDD3 (5 bases). No J segment appears in TCRdb, so it was assigned here by matching the sequence to germline. Germline lookup yields CDR1 GEAIGNYY and CDR2 EKD. The CDR3 covers 18 residues. Trimming took off 0 bases at V and 0 bases at J, with 19 bases between the two ends. The CDR3 protein is CACDTLSSIRGHTDKLIF. DNA of the CDR3: TGTGCCTGTGACACCCTATCTTCTATCAGGGGACACACCGATAAACTCATCTTT.

This clone has more than one count but fewer than ten. A far more abundant clone sits one base away, making this likely a read error. The sample carries other DNA sequences with the same CDR3. This sequence joins TRDV2 and TRDJ1; 8 bases are a match to TRDD3. In germline, CDR1 is GEAIGNYY, CDR2 EKD. This CDR3 contains 17 residues. CDR3 DNA sequence: TGCGCCTGTGACACTTTAGGGGGGGATAAGTACACCGATAAACTCATCTTT. Encoded protein: CACDTLGGDKYTDKLIF.

This clone was seen more than once but under ten times. For this DNA, TCRdb reports the protein of a much larger clone, which diverges at residue 6, most likely from a read error; the protein presented here is translated directly from the DNA. The genes are TRDV2 and TRDJ1, with D possibly being TRDD3 (5 bases). As TCRdb names no J gene, one was assigned here on the basis of a DNA match to germline. The V gene's germline CDR1 is GEAIGNYY and CDR2 EKD. This CDR3 has 15 residues. Trimming removed 4 bases at V and 4 bases at J, with 18 bases between. CDR3 nucleotide sequence: TGTGCCTGTGATCTCCCCGGGGAAGGGGTCGATAAACTCATCTTT. Translated: CACDLPGEGVDKLIF.

This clone was found many times. The V gene is TRDV1, the J gene TRDJ1, with TRDD3 matching 11 bases. TCRdb supplies no J gene; here it was assigned by aligning the nucleotide sequence to germline. V was pared by 2 bases and J by 3 bases, with 23 bases of the junction left unmatched. The CDR3 is 22 residues long. CDR1 TSWWSYY and CDR2 QGS come from the germline V gene. CDR3 in DNA: TGTGCTCTTGGGGAAATTTCCCGCCTAGAAATTGGGGGATACGTCATCCCCGATAAACTCATCTTT. As protein: CALGEISRLEIGGYVIPDKLIF.

Comment on this clone: The protein TCRdb gives is from a much larger clone and does not agree with this DNA's translation at residue 12, likely a read error; the protein shown here comes from the DNA. The chain recombines TRDV1 with TRDJ1; D tentatively fits TRDD2 or TRDD3 (6 bases each). The germline CDR1 and CDR2 sequences are TSWWSYY and QGS. Trimming took 5 bases from V and 0 from J, leaving 37 bases between them. This CDR3 is 23 amino acids long. CDR3 amino acids: CALGSCAPTPWGWGPPYTDKLIF. Here the CDR3 DNA reads TGTGCTCTTGGGTCCTGTGCTCCTACTCCTTGGGGTTGGGGGCCACCCTACACCGATAAACTCATCTTT.

A few counts support this clone. With only one base between it and a far larger clone, this is likely a read error. The same CDR3 can be traced to other DNA sequences in this sample. This rearrangement joins TRDV1 to TRDJ1; 7 nucleotides align to TRDD3. There are 19 residues in the CDR3. CDR1 TSWWSYY and CDR2 QGS come from the germline V gene. The DNA for the CDR3 is TGTGCCCTTGGGGAACTAAGGGCTGGGGATAAGAAGTACACCGATAAACTCATCTTT. Translating it yields CALGELRAGDKKYTDKLIF.

This clone was recorded a few times. This chain uses TRDV1 with TRDJ1; no definite D call. The J gene, missing from TCRdb, was assigned here through DNA to germline matching. V gave up 1 base and J gave up 0 bases, with 27 bases separating them. Germline V gene sequence: CDR1 TSWWSYY, CDR2 QGS. The CDR3 has 21 amino acids. In DNA form, the CDR3 reads TGTGCTCTTGGGGAACATCCTCGGCGGGTCCTGTACAACCGGTACACCGATAAACTCATCTTT. Its translation: CALGEHPRRVLYNRYTDKLIF.

The sample holds a few counts of this clone. Translating this DNA gives a protein that differs at residue 8 from the TCRdb one, which belongs to a much larger clone; a read error is likely, and the protein shown is this translation. The rearrangement links TRDV3 to TRDJ1; tentative D call: TRDD2 (5 bases). Trimming cost V 0 bases and J 1 base, with 18 bases left between them. The germline CDR1 and CDR2 sequences are TVYSNPD and GDNSRS (reference sequence). This CDR3 has 16 amino acids. CDR3 DNA: TGTGCCTTTAGTACCTTCGTATCCCTCCCCACCGATAAACTCATCTTT. This codes for CAFSTFVSLPTDKLIF.

This clone turned up a few times. TCRdb's listed protein matches a much larger clone and diverges from this DNA's translation at residue 8, likely through a read error; the protein shown comes from the DNA. The rearrangement links TRDV1 to TRDJ1; D is uncertain. As TCRdb names no J gene, one was assigned here on the basis of a DNA match to germline. CDR1 and CDR2 (germline): TSWWSYY, QGS. V lost 2 bases, J lost 8 bases, and 21 bases lay in between. The CDR3 is 16 residues long. The CDR3 coding sequence is TGTGCTCTTGGGGAAACGCCCCGCCGCGCGAGGGTGAAACTCATCTTT. Its protein is CALGETPRRARVKLIF.

Turning to this clone: The protein in TCRdb stems from a much larger clone and differs at residue 9 from this DNA's translation, likely a read error; here the protein is translated from the DNA. The chain recombines TRDV1 with TRDJ2, with D maybe TRDD3 (5 bases). No J segment appears in TCRdb, so it was assigned here by matching the sequence to germline. The CDR3 is 14 amino acids. In germline, CDR1 is TSWWSYY, CDR2 QGS. The CDR3 here is CALGGSGPTAQLFF. For the CDR3, the DNA is TGTGCTCTAGGGGGCTCCGGACCGACAGCACAACTCTTCTTT.

This clone was found many times. The translation of this DNA and the TCRdb protein of a much larger clone differ at residue 14, probably owing to a read error; the protein shown here is translated from the DNA. The rearrangement joins TRDV2 to TRDJ1; a possible D gene is TRDD3 (5 bases). This CDR3 spans 15 amino acids. Germline lookup yields CDR1 GEAIGNYY and CDR2 EKD. The DNA of the CDR3 is TGTGCCTGTGACCAGTGGGGCCTTTACACCGATAAACTCACCTTT. As protein: CACDQWGLYTDKLTF.

This clone was counted a few times. The protein given by TCRdb reflects a much larger clone and differs at residue 14 from this DNA's translation, likely from a read error; the protein shown is the DNA's translation. The chain is built from TRDV1 and TRDJ4; TRDD2 is a possible D gene (6 bases). The J gene, missing from TCRdb, was assigned here through DNA to germline matching. V was pared by 0 bases and J by 2 bases, with 34 bases between. This CDR3 is 22 amino acids long. The V gene's germline CDR1 is TSWWSYY and CDR2 QGS. Written as DNA, the CDR3 is TGTGCTCTTGGGGAACTCGAATTCCTATGTGCTCCGGGGGGCGTTAGGGAAAGACCCCTGATCTTT. This sequence encodes CALGELEFLCAPGGVRERPLIF.

This clone occurred a few times. The TCRdb protein comes from a much larger clone and disagrees with this DNA's translation at residue 5, likely due to a read error; the protein given here is derived from the DNA. J is TRDJ1 and V is TRDV1, with 8 bases that match TRDD3. The germline gives CDR1 TSWWSYY, CDR2 QGS. The CDR3 is 23 residues long. CDR3 nucleotide sequence: TGTGCTCTTGGGCAACTAGAAGGTCCTACGTATGCTAACTGGGGGGAGTACACCGATAAACTCATCTTT. This gives the protein CALGQLEGPTYANWGEYTDKLIF.

This clone was observed a single time. The CDR3 DNA reads TGTGCTCTTGGGGAACTCTCCGACCGCTGGGGGATATCGTACACCGATAAACTCATCTTT. Protein: CALGELSDRWGISYTDKLIF. This rearrangement joins TRDV1 to TRDJ1; 10 nucleotides line up with TRDD3. As TCRdb names no J gene, one was assigned here on the basis of a DNA match to germline. CDR3 length: 20 residues. CDR1 TSWWSYY and CDR2 QGS come from the germline V gene. The trim removed 0 bases at V and 0 bases at J, leaving 13 bases unmatched.

This clone was observed at least ten times. TCRdb's protein for this DNA is that of a much larger clone and differs from the translation at residue 19, likely a read error; the protein shown is the DNA translation. The chain has TRDV1 and TRDJ1, with TRDD3 matching 10 bases. CDR3 length: 20 amino acids. CDR1 TSWWSYY and CDR2 QGS come from the germline V gene. The CDR3 sequence: CALGAFRRDWGIPSTDKLTF. The CDR3, as DNA: TGTGCTCTTGGGGCTTTCCGGCGGGACTGGGGGATTCCAAGCACCGATAAACTCACCTTT.

This clone was counted at least ten times. This DNA's translation and the protein TCRdb lists, from a much larger clone, do not match at residue 9, likely due to a read error; the protein shown is translated from the DNA. This chain uses TRDV1 with TRDJ1, with D uncertain. The length of the CDR3 is 14 residues. The V end was cut by 0 bases, the J end by 3 bases, with 8 bases between. Germline V CDR1 and CDR2: TSWWSYY, QGS. As DNA, the CDR3 is TGTGCTCTTGGGGAACTGACATGGGCCGATAAACTCATCTTT. Its protein product is CALGELTWADKLIF.